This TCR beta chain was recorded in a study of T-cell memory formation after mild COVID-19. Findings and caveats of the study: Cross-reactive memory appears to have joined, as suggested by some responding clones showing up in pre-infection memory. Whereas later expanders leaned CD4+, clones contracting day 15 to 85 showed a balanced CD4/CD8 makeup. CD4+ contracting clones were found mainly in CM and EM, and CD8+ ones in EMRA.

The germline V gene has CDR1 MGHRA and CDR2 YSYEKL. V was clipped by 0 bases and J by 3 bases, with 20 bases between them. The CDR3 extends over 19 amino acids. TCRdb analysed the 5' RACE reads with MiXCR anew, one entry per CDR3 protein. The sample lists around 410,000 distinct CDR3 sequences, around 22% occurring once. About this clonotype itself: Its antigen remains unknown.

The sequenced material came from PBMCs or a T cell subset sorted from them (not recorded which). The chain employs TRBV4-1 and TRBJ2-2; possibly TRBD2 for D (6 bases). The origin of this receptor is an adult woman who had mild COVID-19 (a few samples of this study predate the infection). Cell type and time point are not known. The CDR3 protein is CASSQDLSWQPGDTGELFF. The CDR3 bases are TGCGCCAGCAGCCAAGATTTGAGTTGGCAGCCGGGGGACACCGGGGAGCTGTTTTTT.